Sequencing of this T cell receptor beta chain was carried out in a study of cytomegalovirus exposure and HLA in healthy donors. Vbeta (60) and Jbeta (13) primers were used in the PCR. The data were produced by immunoSEQ multiplex PCR, yet TCRdb's version contains in-frame clones alone and is incomplete. The table lists about 110,000 clones. The CDR3 runs 14 residues. Germline CDR1 is SGHAT and CDR2 is FQNNGV. With 3 bases removed from V and 2 bases from J, the gap between germline ends came to 9 bases. The sequencing input was PBMCs. The source of this sequence is a man in his thirties or forties in good health and CMV-seronegative. The chain has TRBV11-2 and TRBJ2-3; D unclear. This chain's CDR3 is CASSFLQYTDTQYF. The CDR3, as DNA: TGTGCCAGCAGCTTTCTACAGTACACAGATACGCAGTATTTT.